One and the same sample provided the 28 T cell receptor beta chains below, sequenced in a study of T cells expressing NK-cell markers. TCRdb reanalyzed the 5' RACE reads and collapses them to one entry per CDR3 protein, without DNA. The sample yields a few hundred thousand distinct CDR3 sequences, of which the top ten take up roughly 3.4%. The sample comprised blood T cells: a sorted CD56 or NKG2C T cell subset, CD4+ or CD8+ T cells, or bulk PBMC T cells (not recorded which). The receptors derive from a man between 18 and 35 years old in good health.

The CDR3 spells CASSSTGGPTDTQYF. The rearrangement joins TRBV12-3 or TRBV12-4 to TRBJ2-3; TCRdb names TRBD2, which stays unverified in the absence of DNA. This CDR3 region has 15 residues.

The V and J genes are TRBV6-5 and TRBJ2-7. CDR1 is MNHEY, CDR2 SVGAGI, per germline. The length of the CDR3 is 14 residues. CDR3 amino acids: CASSYPGRANEQYF.

The chain combines TRBV5-1 with TRBJ1-4; TCRdb's assignment of TRBD1 cannot be checked, as there is no DNA. From germline, CDR1 is SGHRS and CDR2 YFSETQ. The CDR3 is 13 amino acids. CDR3 protein: CASSSGTDEKLFF.

The CDR3 here is CASSRGQTSYEQYF. The chain carries TRBV19 and TRBJ2-7; TCRdb picks TRBD1, but there is no DNA to check that call. The CDR3 loop spans 14 amino acids. Germline V gives CDR1 LNHDA, CDR2 SQIVND (reference sequence).

The V call is TRBV6-5, the J call TRBJ2-3; lacking DNA, the TRBD1 call made by TCRdb goes unchecked. This CDR3 comprises 14 residues. Per germline, CDR1 MNHEY and CDR2 SVGAGI. The CDR3: CASSYSRDSYTQYF.

The V call is TRBV4-3, the J call TRBJ2-3; TCRdb's assignment of TRBD2 cannot be checked, as there is no DNA. Per germline, CDR1 LGHNA and CDR2 YSLEER. The CDR3 sequence is 14 residues long. The CDR3 spells CASSQSPSTDTQYF.

The chain carries TRBV7-2 and TRBJ1-2; with no DNA, the TCRdb D assignment of TRBD1 cannot be verified. This CDR3 has 15 residues. Germline assignment: CDR1 SGHTA and CDR2 FQGNSA. The CDR3 loop reads CASSDRGQGVAGYTF.

The chain couples TRBV15 to TRBJ1-3; TCRdb returns TRBD1, unconfirmable since there is no DNA. The CDR3 is made up of 16 amino acids. The V gene's germline CDR1 is LNHNV and CDR2 YYDKDF (reference sequence). The CDR3 is CATSTTDRPVGNTIYF.

The chain recombines TRBV5-1 with TRBJ2-1; TCRdb selects TRBD2, and the lack of DNA leaves this call unchecked. The CDR3 is 11 amino acids. CDR1 SGHRS and CDR2 YFSETQ come from the germline V gene. The chain's CDR3 is CASSHGSWQFF.

The chain couples TRBV25-1 to TRBJ2-1; TCRdb calls TRBD1, which cannot be checked without DNA. From germline, CDR1 is MGHDK and CDR2 SYGVNS. The CDR3 spans 16 residues. The CDR3 reads CASSELGQGNYNEQFF. The entire variable domain, with the rest obtained from reference TRBV25-1 and TRBJ2-1, is as follows: EADIYQTPRYLVIGTGKKITLECSQTMGHDKMYWYQQDPGMELHLIHYSYGVNSTEKGDLSSESTVSRIRTEHFPLTLESARPSHTSQYLCASSELGQGNYNEQFFGPGTRLTVL.

The chain joins TRBV6-5 to TRBJ2-2; TCRdb designates TRBD1, a call that cannot be tested without DNA. This CDR3 has 17 amino acids. Germline assignment: CDR1 MNHEY and CDR2 SVGAGI. This CDR3 is CASSYPRTGGDTGELFF.

This chain joins TRBV5-4 and TRBJ2-5. The CDR3 is 14 amino acids. Germline CDR1 is SGHNT and CDR2 is YYREEE (reference sequence). The CDR3 reads CATVQRGNQETQYF.

The V gene is TRBV19, the J gene TRBJ2-1; TCRdb selects TRBD1, and the lack of DNA leaves this call unchecked. This CDR3 has 15 amino acids. Germline lookup yields CDR1 LNHDA and CDR2 SQIVND (reference sequence). CDR3 in amino acids: CASSLGTGGQNEQFF.

This chain connects TRBV5-6 to TRBJ1-5; the TCRdb D gene call, TRBD1, has no DNA to confirm it. The CDR3 runs to 15 residues. The germline V gene encodes CDR1 SGHDT and CDR2 YYEEEE. The chain's CDR3 is CASSLLSRGNQPQHF.

This chain connects TRBV7-2 to TRBJ2-7; the TRBD1 assignment by TCRdb is unverifiable without DNA. Germline assignment: CDR1 SGHTA and CDR2 FQGNSA. The CDR3 has 13 amino acids. The CDR3 sequence is CASSPLTGIEQYF.

The V gene is TRBV7-8, the J gene TRBJ2-3. The CDR3 runs to 17 residues. Germline values: CDR1 SGHVS, CDR2 FQNEAQ. The CDR3 spells CASSLESGFDLTDTQYF.

This rearrangement joins TRBV5-1 to TRBJ2-5; TCRdb outputs TRBD1, but without DNA this stays unchecked. Germline loops: CDR1 SGHRS, CDR2 YFSETQ. The CDR3 has 15 residues. This CDR3 is CASSFDRVSQETQYF.

V gene TRBV5-1 combines with J gene TRBJ1-4. The CDR3 runs 14 residues. Germline lookup yields CDR1 SGHRS and CDR2 YFSETQ. Here the CDR3 reads CASSLAGLAEKLFF.

V and J are TRBV10-3 and TRBJ1-6. CDR3 size: 13 residues. Per the germline V gene, CDR1 is ENHRY and CDR2 is SYGVKD. The CDR3 spells CAISESNSSPLHF.

The chain joins TRBV4-2 to TRBJ2-1; the TCRdb call, TRBD2, lacks DNA for checking. Germline lookup yields CDR1 LGHNA and CDR2 YNFKEQ. The CDR3 has 15 residues. The CDR3 protein is CASSQGGLADNEQFF.

V is TRBV7-9 and J is TRBJ2-1; TCRdb picks TRBD1, but there is no DNA to check that call. Germline-derived CDR1 and CDR2 are SEHNR and FQNEAQ (reference sequence). This CDR3 comprises 15 residues. CDR3 sequence: CASSDSSHPYNEQFF.

The genes are TRBV6-1 and TRBJ2-2. This CDR3 is built from 18 residues. Germline lookup yields CDR1 MNHNS and CDR2 SASEGT. The CDR3 here is CASSEMGLQRSGTGELFF.

This sequence joins TRBV29-1 and TRBJ1-1. Germline V CDR1 and CDR2: SQVTM, ANQGSEA. The length of the CDR3 is 12 residues. The CDR3 is CSVSTAGTEAFF.

The chain joins TRBV28 to TRBJ2-7; the TCRdb call, TRBD2, lacks DNA for checking. The V gene's germline CDR1 is MDHEN and CDR2 SYDVKM. The CDR3 loop spans 20 amino acids. The CDR3 is CASSSAPGLAGERSSYEQYF. The full variable domain, completed using reference TRBV28 and TRBJ2-7, is DVKVTQSSRYLVKRTGEKVFLECVQDMDHENMFWYRQDPGLGLRLIYFSYDVKMKEKGDIPEGYSVSREKKERFSLILESASTNQTSMYLCASSSAPGLAGERSSYEQYFGPGTRLTVT.

The chain links TRBV29-1 to TRBJ2-3. From germline, CDR1 is SQVTM and CDR2 ANQGSEA. The CDR3 is 15 residues long. CDR3 loop: CSVVGYWASTDTQYF.

The chain has TRBV5-1 and TRBJ2-2; the D call of TRBD1 rests on TCRdb alone, since no DNA is present to check it. Germline CDR1 reads SGHRS; CDR2 reads YFSETQ. The length of the CDR3 is 16 residues. CDR3 loop: CASSLNREGDTGELFF.

The chain has TRBV6-2 or TRBV6-3 and TRBJ2-1; the D call from TCRdb, TRBD1, cannot be confirmed without DNA. Germline CDR1 and CDR2: MNHEY and SVGEGT. The CDR3 loop spans 13 amino acids. CDR3: CASRRTGGNEQFF.

This sequence joins TRBV7-3 and TRBJ2-7; with no DNA, the TCRdb D assignment of TRBD1 cannot be verified. This CDR3 spans 13 amino acids. Germline loops: CDR1 SGHTA, CDR2 FQGTGA. The CDR3 is CASSPTWGVEQYF.